This TCR beta chain emerged from a study of CXCR3-negative and CXCR3-positive naive CD8 T cells. Study in general: Roughly 140 million TRB reads in total, about 1.5 +/- 0.3 million per library. Findings and caveats of the study: CXCR3-positive naive cells had TRB CDR3s that were more hydrophobic than CXCR3-negative naive cells had. Similar TRBV-TRBJ gene usage was seen in naive CXCR3-negative and CXCR3-positive cells, but not in memory cells.

As regards this clonotype: Its antigen is as yet unknown.

The libraries of TRB cDNA were constructed through 5' RACE using UMI labels. From the 5' RACE reads, TCRdb lists one entry per CDR3 protein and no DNA. The sample has some 7,000 distinct CDR3 sequences. CDR1 and CDR2 (germline): SEHNR, FQNEAQ (reference sequence). The CDR3 extends over 11 amino acids. The chain carries TRBV7-9 and TRBJ2-4; TCRdb names TRBD1, which stays unverified in the absence of DNA. This receptor was identified in a human donor in good health. Some clones in this sample may be carry-over from other donors' samples. The specimen was naive CXCR3+ CD8+ T cells from blood. Sample subset: CD45RO-CCR7+CD27+CD95- naive CD8+ T cells expressing CXCR3 (TNR3+). The CDR3 here is CASSTGTDQYF. Supplemented by reference TRBV7-9 and TRBJ2-4, the full variable domain reads DTGVSQNPRHKITKRGQNVTFRCDPISEHNRLYWYRQTLGQGPEFLTYFQNEAQLEKSRLLSDRFSAERPKGSFSTLEIQRTEQGDSAMYLCASSTGTDQYFGAGTRLSVL.